The 9 T cell receptor beta chains below come from one sample, sequenced in a study of blood T cell repertoires in COVID-19. The assay was immunoSEQ multiplex PCR, and TCRdb's table has in-frame clones only and misses some. Among 220,000 or so clones listed, about 89% were seen once. The sample consisted of peripheral blood. All receptors derive from a man aged 60 to 75 who had recovered from COVID-19.

The chain joins TRBV29-1 to TRBJ1-4; possibly TRBD1 for D (6 bases). Germline V gene sequence: CDR1 SQVTM, CDR2 ANQGSEA. This CDR3 is 15 amino acids long. Trimming shortened V by 6 bases and J by 8 bases, and 22 bases separated the two germline ends. The CDR3 is CSVRGTGLGAEKLFF. The CDR3 nucleotides are TGCAGCGTAAGGGGAACAGGGTTAGGAGCGGAAAAACTGTTTTTT.

The CDR3 bases are TGTGCCAGCAGCCTCGGACAGGGGTGGTATGGCTACACCTTC. Residues: CASSLGQGWYGYTF. The chain joins TRBV7-9 to TRBJ1-2, with TRBD1 matching 9 bases. The CDR3 extends over 14 amino acids. Trimming at V came to 5 bases and at J to 5 bases, leaving 6 bases not matched to a gene. The germline CDR1 and CDR2 sequences are SEHNR and FQNEAQ (reference sequence).

The V call is TRBV7-8, the J call TRBJ1-6; 7 positions match TRBD1. Trimming at V came to 6 bases and at J to 5 bases, leaving 4 bases not matched to a gene. Per germline, CDR1 SGHVS and CDR2 FQNEAQ. The CDR3 is made up of 14 amino acids. CDR3 in DNA: TGTGCCAGCAGAGGGGGCGCGAATAATTCACCCCTCCACTTT. It specifies CASRGGANNSPLHF.

This clone has a single count. V is TRBV7-9 and J is TRBJ2-1, with D perhaps matching TRBD2 (5 bases). The V end lost 2 bases, the J end lost 3 bases, and 14 bases lay between the germline ends. Germline V gene lookup returns CDR1 SEHNR and CDR2 FQNEAQ (reference sequence). This CDR3 spans 16 amino acids. CDR3 bases: TGTGCCAGCAGCTTATCCAGCGGTCTCCTCTACAATGAGCAGTTCTTC. This encodes CASSLSSGLLYNEQFF.

V is TRBV11-2 and J is TRBJ2-5, with D possibly TRBD2 on 6 matching bases. This CDR3 contains 14 residues. V was pared by 1 base and J by 9 bases, with 15 bases between. CDR1 is SGHAT and CDR2 is FQNNGV in the germline V gene. The CDR3 reads CASSLVSGPGAQYF. In DNA form, the CDR3 reads TGTGCCAGCAGCTTAGTGTCGGGTCCGGGGGCCCAGTACTTC.

The J gene is TRBJ1-5, the V gene TRBV7-2; D possibly corresponds to TRBD1 (6 bases). The CDR3 sequence is 16 residues long. Deletions cut 2 bases from V and 6 bases from J, with 17 bases between. The germline CDR1 and CDR2 sequences are SGHTA and FQGNSA. The CDR3 spells CASSLRGGQGGQPQHF. The CDR3 DNA follows: TGTGCCAGCAGCTTAAGGGGGGGGCAGGGCGGTCAGCCCCAGCATTTT.

The chain employs TRBV7-3 and TRBJ2-1; a possible D gene is TRBD2 (6 bases). The V end lost 2 bases, the J end lost 7 bases, and 15 bases lay between the germline ends. The CDR3 is made up of 15 amino acids. Germline V lookup: CDR1 SGHTA, CDR2 FQGTGA. CDR3 loop: CASSLLGGRSNEQFF. The CDR3 region has the DNA TGTGCCAGCAGCTTACTTGGGGGGAGGAGTAATGAGCAGTTCTTC.

The chain is built from TRBV6-6 and TRBJ1-6, with a possible D match to TRBD1 (6 bases). The CDR3 loop spans 14 amino acids. CDR1 is MNHNY, CDR2 SVGAGI, per germline (reference sequence). V gave up 7 bases and J gave up 4 bases, with 11 bases separating them. In DNA form, the CDR3 reads TGTGCCAGCACAAGGGACACTTATAATTCACCCCTCCACTTT. Amino acid sequence: CASTRDTYNSPLHF.

The CDR3 sequence is CASSLRGGNTIYF. CDR3 nucleotides: TGTGCCAGCAGTTTAAGAGGGGGAAACACCATATATTTT. The chain links TRBV12-3 or TRBV12-4 to TRBJ1-3, with unresolved D. Trimming shortened V by 2 bases and J by 4 bases, and 6 bases separated the two germline ends. There are 13 residues in the CDR3.